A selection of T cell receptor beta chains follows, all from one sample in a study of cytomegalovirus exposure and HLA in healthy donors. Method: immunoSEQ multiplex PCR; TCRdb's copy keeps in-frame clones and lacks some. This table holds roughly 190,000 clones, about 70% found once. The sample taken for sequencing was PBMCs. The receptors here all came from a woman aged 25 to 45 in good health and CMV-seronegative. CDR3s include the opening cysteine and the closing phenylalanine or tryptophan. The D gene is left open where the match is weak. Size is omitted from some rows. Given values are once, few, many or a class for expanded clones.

CASSTGAQETQYF | TGCGCCAGCAGTACTGGGGCCCAAGAGACCCAGTACTTC | - | TRBJ2-5 | TRBV10-1 | few
CASSVAGGGGTQYF | TGTGCCAGCAGCGTAGCGGGAGGGGGAGGGACCCAGTACTTC | TRBD2 | TRBJ2-5 | TRBV7-2 | -
CASSQEQAPNTGELFF | TGTGCCAGCAGCCAAGAGCAGGCACCGAACACCGGGGAGCTGTTTTTT | - | TRBJ2-2 | TRBV4-2 | few
CASRGLAGGAGANVLTF | TGTGCCAGCAGAGGACTAGCGGGGGGCGCTGGGGCCAACGTCCTGACTTTC | TRBD2 | TRBJ2-6 | TRBV2 | -
CASGLEPSGTGNKPVGKLFF | TGTGCTAGTGGTTTGGAACCATCCGGGACAGGTAACAAACCGGTCGGAAAACTGTTTTTT | TRBD1 | TRBJ1-4 | TRBV12-5 | -
CASSLLSPATSGSTDTQYF | TGCGCCAGCAGCTTGTTAAGCCCCGCTACTAGCGGGAGTACAGATACGCAGTATTTT | TRBD2 | TRBJ2-3 | TRBV5-1 | -
CASRRQPGLADTDTQYF | TGTGCCAGCAGAAGACAACCAGGACTAGCGGACACAGATACGCAGTATTTT | TRBD2 | TRBJ2-3 | TRBV7-2 | -
CASSLVGTGRPYGYTF | TGTGCCAGCAGCCTGGTGGGGACAGGGCGCCCCTATGGCTACACCTTC | TRBD1 | TRBJ1-2 | TRBV11-2 | once
CASSTTSGTISGNTIYF | TGTGCCAGCAGCACCACCTCCGGGACTATTTCTGGAAACACCATATATTTT | - | TRBJ1-3 | TRBV7-6 | -
CASGGAGRQETQYF | TGCGCCAGTGGGGGAGCGGGCCGGCAAGAGACCCAGTACTTC | - | TRBJ2-5 | TRBV4-1 | -
CASSPGTHYEQYF | TGTGCCAGCAGCCCGGGGACACACTACGAGCAGTACTTC | - | TRBJ2-7 | TRBV9 | few
CASSKTVGEVNEQFF | TGTGCCAGCAGCAAGACAGTGGGCGAGGTCAATGAGCAGTTCTTC | - | TRBJ2-1 | TRBV14 | few
CASSLRALAGGTTDTQYF | TGTGCCAGCAGCTTAAGGGCGTTAGCGGGGGGGACCACAGATACGCAGTATTTT | TRBD2 | TRBJ2-3 | TRBV7-3 | -
CASSGGLLQVWNEQFF | TGTGCCAGCAGCGGGGGACTCCTACAGGTCTGGAATGAGCAGTTCTTC | - | TRBJ2-1 | TRBV9 | few
CASSSPWTDEQYF | TGTGCCAGCAGCTCCCCATGGACAGACGAGCAGTACTTC | - | TRBJ2-7 | TRBV7-9 | once
CASSLELAVYEQYF | TGTGCCAGCAGCTTAGAACTAGCGGTCTACGAGCAGTACTTC | TRBD2 | TRBJ2-7 | TRBV7-2 | -
CASSFVIGRHAPYEQYF | TGTGCCAGCAGCTTCGTTATCGGGAGACACGCACCTTACGAGCAGTACTTC | - | TRBJ2-7 | TRBV5-4 | -
CASSLGVRQVETQYF | TGTGCCAGCAGCTTAGGGGTGAGACAGGTTGAGACCCAGTACTTC | - | TRBJ2-5 | TRBV7-3 | few
CASSRGTANTGELFF | TGCGCCAGCAGCAGAGGGACAGCGAACACCGGGGAGCTGTTTTTT | TRBD1 | TRBJ2-2 | TRBV5-1 | -
CASSFPAGQDYEQYF | TGTGCCAGCAGCTTCCCTGCAGGACAAGATTACGAGCAGTACTTC | - | TRBJ2-7 | TRBV7-9 | -
CASSLAAFTTEAFF | TGTGCCAGCAGCTTAGCGGCCTTTACCACTGAAGCTTTCTTT | - | TRBJ1-1 | TRBV7-6 | few
CAWMDRVNTGELFF | TGTGCCTGGATGGACAGGGTGAACACCGGGGAGCTGTTTTTT | TRBD1 | TRBJ2-2 | TRBV30 | -
CASTSGKFAGELFF | TGCGCCAGCACTAGCGGGAAATTTGCCGGGGAGCTGTTTTTT | TRBD2 | TRBJ2-2 | TRBV4-3 | -
CASSEGLPEAFF | TGTGCCAGCAGTGAAGGGCTGCCTGAAGCTTTCTTT | - | TRBJ1-1 | TRBV2 | -
CASQIGLADNEQFF | TGTGCCAGCCAAATCGGGCTAGCGGACAATGAGCAGTTCTTC | TRBD2 | TRBJ2-1 | TRBV11-2 | -
CASSRGLAGGWGSNEQFF | TGCGCCAGCAGCCGAGGACTAGCGGGAGGGTGGGGTTCAAATGAGCAGTTCTTC | TRBD2 | TRBJ2-1 | TRBV4-1 | -
CASSSTTSGNTGELFF | TGCGCCAGCAGCTCCACGACTAGCGGGAACACCGGGGAGCTGTTTTTT | TRBD2 | TRBJ2-2 | TRBV5-1 | -
CASSGDRGRGTGELFF | TGTGCCAGCAGTGGCGACAGGGGGCGCGGAACCGGGGAGCTGTTTTTT | TRBD1 | TRBJ2-2 | TRBV6-6 | -
CASSPLYDGGYNEQFF | TGTGCCAGCAGCCCCCTTTACGACGGGGGTTACAATGAGCAGTTCTTC | - | TRBJ2-1 | TRBV7-9 | -
CASSLVRAGGNQPQHF | TGTGCCAGCAGCTTAGTAAGGGCAGGGGGAAATCAGCCCCAGCATTTT | TRBD1 | TRBJ1-5 | TRBV7-2 | -
CASHRGYGYTF | TGTGCCTCGCACAGGGGCTATGGCTACACCTTC | TRBD1 | TRBJ1-2 | TRBV30 | -
CASSVQYPDTQYF | TGTGCCAGCAGCGTCCAGTACCCAGATACGCAGTATTTT | - | TRBJ2-3 | TRBV7-3 | once
CAGSQGQGYDEQYF | TGTGCCGGCAGCCAGGGACAGGGTTACGACGAGCAGTACTTC | TRBD1 | TRBJ2-7 | TRBV5-6 | -
CASSEAKAGNYGYTF | TGTGCCAGCAGTGAAGCGAAGGCAGGCAACTATGGCTACACCTTC | - | TRBJ1-2 | TRBV6-1 | -
CASRTGDYQPQHF | TGTGCCAGCAGGACAGGCGATTATCAGCCCCAGCATTTT | - | TRBJ1-5 | TRBV5-5 | -
CASSFIQDSGANVLTF | TGTGCCAGCAGCTTCATTCAGGACTCTGGGGCCAACGTCCTGACTTTC | - | TRBJ2-6 | TRBV7-3 | -
CASNRDGLGHANTEAFF | TGTGCCAGCAACCGAGACGGTCTGGGACACGCGAACACTGAAGCTTTCTTT | - | TRBJ1-1 | TRBV18 | -
CASSQAVAQHF | TGTGCCAGTAGCCAAGCGGTGGCCCAGCATTTT | - | TRBJ1-5 | TRBV19 | -
CASSPDRQRNEKLFF | TGTGCCAGCTCACCAGACAGGCAGAGAAATGAAAAACTGTTTTTT | - | TRBJ1-4 | TRBV18 | -